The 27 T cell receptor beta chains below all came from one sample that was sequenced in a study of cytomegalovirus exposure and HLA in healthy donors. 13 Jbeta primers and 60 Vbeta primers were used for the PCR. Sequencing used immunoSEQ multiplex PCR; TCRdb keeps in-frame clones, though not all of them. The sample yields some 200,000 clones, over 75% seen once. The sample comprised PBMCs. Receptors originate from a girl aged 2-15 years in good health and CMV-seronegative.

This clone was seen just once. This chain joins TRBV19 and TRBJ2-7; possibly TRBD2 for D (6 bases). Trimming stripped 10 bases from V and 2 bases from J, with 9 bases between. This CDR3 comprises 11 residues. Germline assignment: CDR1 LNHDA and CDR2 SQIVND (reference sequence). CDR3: CATGLPYEQYF. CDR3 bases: TGTGCCACGGGACTTCCCTACGAGCAGTACTTC.

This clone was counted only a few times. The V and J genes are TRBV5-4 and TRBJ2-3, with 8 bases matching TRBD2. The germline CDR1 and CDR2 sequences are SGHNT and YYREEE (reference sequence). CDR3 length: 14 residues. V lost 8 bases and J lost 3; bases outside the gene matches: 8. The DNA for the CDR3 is TGTGCCAGTGAACAGCGGGAGATAACAGATACGCAGTATTTT. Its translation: CASEQREITDTQYF.

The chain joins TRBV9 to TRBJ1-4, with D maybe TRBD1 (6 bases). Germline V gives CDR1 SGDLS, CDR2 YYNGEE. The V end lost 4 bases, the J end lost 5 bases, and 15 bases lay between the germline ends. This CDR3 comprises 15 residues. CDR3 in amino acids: CASSSRGGTNEKLFF. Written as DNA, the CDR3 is TGTGCCAGCAGCTCGCGGGGGGGCACGAATGAAAAACTGTTTTTT.

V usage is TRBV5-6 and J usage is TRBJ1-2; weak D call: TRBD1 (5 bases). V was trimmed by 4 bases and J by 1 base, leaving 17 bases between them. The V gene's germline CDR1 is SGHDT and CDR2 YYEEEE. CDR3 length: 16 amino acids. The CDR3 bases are TGTGCCAGCAGCCCGGTAGGGGCGCGATTTAACTATGGCTACACCTTC. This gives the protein CASSPVGARFNYGYTF.

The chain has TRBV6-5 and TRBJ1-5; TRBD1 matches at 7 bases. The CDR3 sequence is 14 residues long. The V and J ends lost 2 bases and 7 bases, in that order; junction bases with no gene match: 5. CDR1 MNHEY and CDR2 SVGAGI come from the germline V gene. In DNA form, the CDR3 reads TGTGCCAGCAGTTACCTCTCGACAGGGCAGCCCCAGCATTTT. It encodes CASSYLSTGQPQHF.

In DNA, the CDR3 is TGCGCCAGCAGCGCTCGGGGGGCCGGGAACAATGAGCAGTTCTTC. Translating gives CASSARGAGNNEQFF. V gene TRBV4-1 combines with J gene TRBJ2-1, with a possible D match to TRBD2 (7 bases). The CDR3 length is 15 residues. Germline CDR1 reads MGHRA; CDR2 reads YSYEKL. Trimming cost V 5 bases and J 5 bases, with 16 bases left between them.

The CDR3 region has the DNA TGTGCCAGCAGCCGCCCCACAGGGGTCGGCGGCTACACCTTC. Translation: CASSRPTGVGGYTF. V is TRBV4-2 and J is TRBJ1-2; 7 bases line up with TRBD1. Germline CDR1 is LGHNA and CDR2 is YNFKEQ. The junction had 10 bases not matched to a gene; V was cut back by 4 bases and J by 8 bases. This CDR3 has 14 amino acids.

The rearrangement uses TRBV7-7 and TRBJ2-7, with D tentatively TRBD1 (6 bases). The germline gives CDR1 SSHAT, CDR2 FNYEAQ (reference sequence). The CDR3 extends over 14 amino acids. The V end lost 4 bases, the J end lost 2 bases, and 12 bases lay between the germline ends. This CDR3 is CASSSPDRPYEQYF. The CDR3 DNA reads TGTGCCAGCAGCTCACCAGACAGGCCCTACGAGCAGTACTTC.

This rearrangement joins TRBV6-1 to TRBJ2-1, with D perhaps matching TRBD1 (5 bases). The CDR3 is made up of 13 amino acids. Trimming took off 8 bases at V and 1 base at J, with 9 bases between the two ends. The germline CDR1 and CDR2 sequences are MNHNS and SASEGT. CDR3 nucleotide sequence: TGTGCCAGCCAGGGAATTTCCTACAATGAGCAGTTCTTC. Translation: CASQGISYNEQFF.

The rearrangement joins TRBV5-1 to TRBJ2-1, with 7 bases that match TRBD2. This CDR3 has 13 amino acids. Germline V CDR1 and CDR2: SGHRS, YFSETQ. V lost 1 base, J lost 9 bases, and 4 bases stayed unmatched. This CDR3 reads CASSLIAGAEQFF. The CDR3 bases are TGCGCCAGCAGCTTGATTGCGGGAGCTGAGCAGTTCTTC.

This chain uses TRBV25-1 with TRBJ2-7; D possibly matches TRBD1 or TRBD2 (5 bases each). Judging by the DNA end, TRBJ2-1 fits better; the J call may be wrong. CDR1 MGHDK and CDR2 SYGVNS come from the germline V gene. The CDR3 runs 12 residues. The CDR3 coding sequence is TGTGCCAGCAGTGAAGGGGGCAATGAGCAGTTCTTC. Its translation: CASSEGGNEQFF.

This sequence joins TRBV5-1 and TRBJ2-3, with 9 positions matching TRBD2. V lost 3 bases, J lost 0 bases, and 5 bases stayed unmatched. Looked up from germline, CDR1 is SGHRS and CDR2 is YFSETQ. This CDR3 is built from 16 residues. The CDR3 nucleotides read TGCGCCAGCAGCTCTCTAACTAGCGGGAGCACAGATACGCAGTATTTT. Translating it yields CASSSLTSGSTDTQYF.

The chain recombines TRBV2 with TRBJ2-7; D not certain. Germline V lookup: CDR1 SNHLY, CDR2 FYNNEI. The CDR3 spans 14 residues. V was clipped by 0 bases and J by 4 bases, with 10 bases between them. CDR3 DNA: TGTGCCAGCAGTGAAGCCACATCTCTTTACGAGCAGTACTTC. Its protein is CASSEATSLYEQYF. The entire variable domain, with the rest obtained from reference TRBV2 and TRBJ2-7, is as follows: EPEVTQTPSHQVTQMGQEVILRCVPISNHLYFYWYRQILGQKVEFLVSFYNNEISEKSEIFDDQFSVERPDGSNFTLKIRSTKLEDSAMYFCASSEATSLYEQYFGPGTRLTVT.

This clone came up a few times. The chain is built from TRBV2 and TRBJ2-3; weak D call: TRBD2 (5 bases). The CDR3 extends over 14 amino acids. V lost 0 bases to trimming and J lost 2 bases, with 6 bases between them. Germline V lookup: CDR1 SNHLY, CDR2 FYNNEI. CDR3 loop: CASSEALATDTQYF. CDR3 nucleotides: TGTGCCAGCAGTGAAGCCCTAGCCACAGATACGCAGTATTTT.

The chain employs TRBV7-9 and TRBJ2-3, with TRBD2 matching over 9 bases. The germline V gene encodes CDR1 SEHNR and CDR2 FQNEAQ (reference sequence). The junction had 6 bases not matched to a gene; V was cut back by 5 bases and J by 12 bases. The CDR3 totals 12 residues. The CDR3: CASSTRLADQYF. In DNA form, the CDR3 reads TGTGCCAGCAGCACCCGACTAGCGGATCAGTATTTT.

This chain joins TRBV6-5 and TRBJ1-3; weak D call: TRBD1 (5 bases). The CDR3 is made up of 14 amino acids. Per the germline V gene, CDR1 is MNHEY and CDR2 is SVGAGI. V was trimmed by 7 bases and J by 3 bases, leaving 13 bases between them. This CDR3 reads CASKLQGFGNTIYF. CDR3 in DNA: TGTGCCAGCAAACTGCAGGGATTTGGAAACACCATATATTTT.

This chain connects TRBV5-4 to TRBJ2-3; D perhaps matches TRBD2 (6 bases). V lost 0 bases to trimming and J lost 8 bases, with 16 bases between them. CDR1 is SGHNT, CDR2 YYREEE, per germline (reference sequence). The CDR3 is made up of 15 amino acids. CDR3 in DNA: TGTGCCAGCAGCTTGGTCGGGACTGCCCAAGGTACGCAGTATTTT. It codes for CASSLVGTAQGTQYF.

CDR3 protein: CASSSDLASRTDTQYF. The CDR3 DNA sequence: TGTGCCAGCAGCTCCGATCTAGCGAGCCGCACAGATACGCAGTATTTT. V and J are TRBV5-6 and TRBJ2-3, with D perhaps TRBD2 (6 bases). In germline, CDR1 is SGHDT, CDR2 YYEEEE. V was cut by 3 bases and J by 1 base, with 15 bases left in between. CDR3 length: 16 amino acids.

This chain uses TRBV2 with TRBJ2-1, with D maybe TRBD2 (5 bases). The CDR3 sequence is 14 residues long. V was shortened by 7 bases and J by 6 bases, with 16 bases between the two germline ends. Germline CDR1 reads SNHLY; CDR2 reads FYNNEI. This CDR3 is CASKASPDSNEQFF. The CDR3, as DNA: TGTGCCAGCAAAGCTAGCCCGGATTCCAATGAGCAGTTCTTC.

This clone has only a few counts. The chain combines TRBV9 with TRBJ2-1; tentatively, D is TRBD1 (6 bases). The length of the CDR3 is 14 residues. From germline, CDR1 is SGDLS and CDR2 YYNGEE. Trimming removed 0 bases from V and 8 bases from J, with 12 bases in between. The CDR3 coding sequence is TGTGCCAGCAGCGTAGTAACAGGGTCCTATGAGCAGTTCTTC. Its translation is CASSVVTGSYEQFF.

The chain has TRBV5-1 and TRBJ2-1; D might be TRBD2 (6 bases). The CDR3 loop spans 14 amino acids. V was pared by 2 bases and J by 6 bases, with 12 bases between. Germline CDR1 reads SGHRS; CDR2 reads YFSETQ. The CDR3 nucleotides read TGCGCCAGCAGCTTTGGGACTGGCCTCAATGAGCAGTTCTTC. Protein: CASSFGTGLNEQFF.

The CDR3 spells CASSQTGTGVSGANVLTF. The CDR3 DNA reads as TGTGCCAGCTCACAAACCGGGACAGGGGTATCTGGGGCCAACGTCCTGACTTTC. This chain connects TRBV18 to TRBJ2-6; 10 bases line up with TRBD1. The CDR3 is made up of 18 amino acids. J gave up 1 base and V 4 bases, and 7 bases lay outside the gene matches. Germline V lookup: CDR1 KGHSH, CDR2 LQKENI. Full variable domain (remainder filled in from reference TRBV18 and TRBJ2-6): NAGVMQNPRHLVRRRGQEARLRCSPMKGHSHVYWYRQLPEEGLKFMVYLQKENIIDESGMPKERFSAEFPKEGPSILRIQQVVRGDSAAYFCASSQTGTGVSGANVLTFGAGSRLTVL.

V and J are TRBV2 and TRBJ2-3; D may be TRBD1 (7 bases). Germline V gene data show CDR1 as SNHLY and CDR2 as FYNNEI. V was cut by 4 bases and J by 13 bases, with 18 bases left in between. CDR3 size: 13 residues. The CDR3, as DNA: TGTGCCAGCAGTGCTCAGGGGGGTTTTATTGAGTATTTT. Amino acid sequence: CASSAQGGFIEYF. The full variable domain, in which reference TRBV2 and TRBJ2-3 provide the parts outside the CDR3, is EPEVTQTPSHQVTQMGQEVILRCVPISNHLYFYWYRQILGQKVEFLVSFYNNEISEKSEIFDDQFSVERPDGSNFTLKIRSTKLEDSAMYFCASSAQGGFIEYFGPGTRLTVL.

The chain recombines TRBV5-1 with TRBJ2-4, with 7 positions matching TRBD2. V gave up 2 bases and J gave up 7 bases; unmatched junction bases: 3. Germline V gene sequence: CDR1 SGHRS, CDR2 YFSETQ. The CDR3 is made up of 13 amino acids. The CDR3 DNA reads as TGCGCCAGCAGCTTAGGGAGGGACAACATTCAGTACTTC. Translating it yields CASSLGRDNIQYF.

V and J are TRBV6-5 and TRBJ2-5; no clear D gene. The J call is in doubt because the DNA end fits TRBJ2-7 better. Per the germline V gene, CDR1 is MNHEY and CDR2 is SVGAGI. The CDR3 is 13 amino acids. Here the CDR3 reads CASSLDSFYEQYF. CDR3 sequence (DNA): TGTGCCAGCAGTCTCGACTCGTTCTACGAGCAGTACTTC.

CDR3 region: CASSIFGRTEAFF. CDR3 DNA: TGTGCCAGTAGTATATTCGGGAGGACTGAAGCTTTCTTT. This chain connects TRBV19 to TRBJ1-1; D is uncertain. Germline loops: CDR1 LNHDA, CDR2 SQIVND (reference sequence). This CDR3 is built from 13 residues. With 2 bases removed from V and 5 bases from J, the gap between germline ends came to 9 bases.

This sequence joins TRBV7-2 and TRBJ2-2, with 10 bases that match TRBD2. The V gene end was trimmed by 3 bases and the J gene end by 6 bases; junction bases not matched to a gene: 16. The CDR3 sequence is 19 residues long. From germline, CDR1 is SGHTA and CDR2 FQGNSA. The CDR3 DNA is TGTGCCAGCAGCTTCCCCGGGGGGGGCACTAGCGGGAAAGCCGGGGAGCTGTTTTTT. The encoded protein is CASSFPGGGTSGKAGELFF.